The TCR beta chain described here comes from a study of CD8+CD57+ T cells in acquired aplastic anemia. Turning to the study itself: The mean DNA yield obtained from sorted CD4+ and CD8+ cells came to 3.2 ug.

Investigators profiled TCR beta VDJ and CDR3 from genomic DNA template. TCRdb used MiXCR to reprocess the reads, holding one entry per CDR3 protein. The repertoire includes about 210,000 distinct CDR3 sequences, roughly 33% of them detected once, and roughly 1.1% sits in the top ten. This CDR3 is 18 amino acids long. Study conclusions and caveats: There were some 30 CD8+ CDR3 sequences that occurred in both patients and controls. Controls did not differ significantly from patients in CD8+ Simpson's diversity.

Details on this clonotype: The antigen is not known.

The source is a human donor in good health, serving as a control. The J gene is TRBJ2-1, the V gene TRBV5-2; TRBD2 is taken as the D call from the table, unchecked against the DNA. TRBV5-2 corresponds to a pseudogene. The material sequenced was sorted CD4+, CD8+, or CD8+CD57+ T cells (not recorded which) from PBMCs. This chain's CDR3 is CASNHVSTGTSGYNEQFF. In DNA form, the CDR3 reads TGTGCCAGCAACCATGTATCAACTGGGACTAGCGGATACAATGAGCAGTTCTTC.